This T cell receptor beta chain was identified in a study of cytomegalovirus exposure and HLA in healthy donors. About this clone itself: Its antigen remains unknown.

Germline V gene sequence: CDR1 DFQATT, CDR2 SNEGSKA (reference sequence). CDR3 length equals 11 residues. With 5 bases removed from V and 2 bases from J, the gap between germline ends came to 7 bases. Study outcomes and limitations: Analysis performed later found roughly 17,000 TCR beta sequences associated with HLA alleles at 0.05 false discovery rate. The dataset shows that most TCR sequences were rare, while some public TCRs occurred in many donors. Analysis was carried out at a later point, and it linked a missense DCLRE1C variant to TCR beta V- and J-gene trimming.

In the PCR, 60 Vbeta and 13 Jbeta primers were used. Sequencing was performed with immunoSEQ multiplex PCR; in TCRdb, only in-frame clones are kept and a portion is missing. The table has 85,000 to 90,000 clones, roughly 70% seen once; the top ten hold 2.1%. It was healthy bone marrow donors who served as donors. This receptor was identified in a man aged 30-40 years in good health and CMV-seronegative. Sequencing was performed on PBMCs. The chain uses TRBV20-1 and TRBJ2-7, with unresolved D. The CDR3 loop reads CSASTAYEQYF. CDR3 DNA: TGCAGTGCTTCCACGGCCTACGAGCAGTACTTC.